A selection of T cell receptor beta chains follows, all from one sample in a study of cytomegalovirus exposure and HLA in healthy donors. The method was immunoSEQ multiplex PCR; TCRdb's version includes in-frame clones alone and lacks a portion of them. The sample carries around 250,000 clones, 90% recorded once. The sequenced sample consisted of PBMCs. These receptor sequences come from a woman in her twenties or thirties in good health and CMV-seronegative. CDR3s include the opening cysteine and the closing phenylalanine or tryptophan. D genes are given only for firm matches. A row's size may be missing; if present it is once, few, many or a size class.

D: TRBD1; V: TRBV5-4; size: .; J: TRBJ2-3; DNA: TGTGCCAGCAGCCCGGACAGGGGGGCAGATACGCAGTATTTT; CDR3: CASSPDRGADTQYF
D: TRBD2; V: TRBV6-6; size: .; J: TRBJ2-2; DNA: TGTGCCAGCAGTTCAGCGGGAGTCACCGGGGAGCTGTTTTTT; CDR3: CASSSAGVTGELFF
D: .; V: TRBV4-3; size: .; J: TRBJ2-1; DNA: TGCGCCAGCAGCCAGGGGTCAAGCAATGAGCAGTTCTTC; CDR3: CASSQGSSNEQFF
D: TRBD2; V: TRBV27; size: .; J: TRBJ2-3; DNA: TGTGCCAGCAGCCGCCGGACTAGCGGATACACAGATACGCAGTATTTT; CDR3: CASSRRTSGYTDTQYF
D: .; V: TRBV28; size: .; J: TRBJ2-5; DNA: TGTGCCAGCAGCCCTACGTCCCACGCGGGGCTTTTGGGGACCCAGTACTTC; CDR3: CASSPTSHAGLLGTQYF
D: .; V: TRBV15; size: .; J: TRBJ2-1; DNA: TGTGCCACCAGCAGAGAGGTAGCAAAGGTGCCCAATGAGCAGTTCTTC; CDR3: CATSREVAKVPNEQFF
D: .; V: TRBV7-8; size: .; J: TRBJ2-2; DNA: TGTGCCAGCAGCGCCCTGGGGGCTACGAACACCGGGGAGCTGTTTTTT; CDR3: CASSALGATNTGELFF
D: .; V: TRBV27; size: .; J: TRBJ1-5; DNA: TGTGCCAGCAGTTTGTACGCCGGATCGAGCAATCAGCCCCAGCATTTT; CDR3: CASSLYAGSSNQPQHF
D: .; V: TRBV11-1; size: .; J: TRBJ2-5; DNA: TGTGCCAGCAGGGGAGAGACCCAGTACTTC; CDR3: CASRGETQYF
D: .; V: TRBV27; size: .; J: TRBJ2-1; DNA: TGTGCCAGCAGTTTTACGGCTAATGAGCAGTTCTTC; CDR3: CASSFTANEQFF
D: TRBD2; V: TRBV14; size: .; J: TRBJ2-2; DNA: TGTGCCAGCAGCCCGACTAGCGGGAGGGCCATGATCGGGGAGCTGTTTTTT; CDR3: CASSPTSGRAMIGELFF
D: .; V: TRBV5-1; size: .; J: TRBJ2-3; DNA: TGCGCCAGCAGCTTGGACCCTGAGAGTCATGTTAGTGCAGATACGCAGTATTTT; CDR3: CASSLDPESHVSADTQYF
D: .; V: TRBV4-3; size: .; J: TRBJ2-1; DNA: TGCGCCAGCAGCCAAGCTCGGGGGAATGAGCAGTTCTTC; CDR3: CASSQARGNEQFF
D: .; V: TRBV19; size: few; J: TRBJ1-2; DNA: TGTGCCAGTAGTATGGGATTGGGTGGCTACACCTTC; CDR3: CASSMGLGGYTF
D: TRBD2; V: TRBV4-3; size: .; J: TRBJ2-1; DNA: TGCGCCAGCAGCCAAGACCAAACTAGCGAATACAATGAGCAGTTCTTC; CDR3: CASSQDQTSEYNEQFF
D: .; V: TRBV7-6; size: .; J: TRBJ2-7; DNA: TGTGCCAGCAGCTTAGTTCAAGACGAGCAGTACTTC; CDR3: CASSLVQDEQYF
D: TRBD1; V: TRBV10-3; size: .; J: TRBJ2-7; DNA: TGTGCCATCAGGGACAGGGGCTACGAGCAGTACTTC; CDR3: CAIRDRGYEQYF
D: .; V: TRBV29-1; size: few; J: TRBJ1-2; DNA: TGCAGCGCACGGGTAGGGCAGAATGGCTACACCTTC; CDR3: CSARVGQNGYTF
D: TRBD1; V: TRBV19; size: .; J: TRBJ1-5; DNA: TGTGCCAGTAGTATTAACAGGGGGGATCTTAGGGATCAGCCCCAGCATTTT; CDR3: CASSINRGDLRDQPQHF
D: TRBD2; V: TRBV27; size: .; J: TRBJ2-1; DNA: TGTGCCAGCAGTAGCGGGAGGGATGAGCAGTTCTTC; CDR3: CASSSGRDEQFF
D: TRBD1; V: TRBV29-1; size: .; J: TRBJ1-1; DNA: TGCAGCGCCCCGGGACAGATGAACACTGAAGCTTTCTTT; CDR3: CSAPGQMNTEAFF
D: .; V: TRBV27; size: .; J: TRBJ2-7; DNA: TGTGCCAGCAGCCGGAAGAAAAGCTCCTACGAGCAGTACTTC; CDR3: CASSRKKSSYEQYF
D: TRBD1; V: TRBV15; size: .; J: TRBJ2-7; DNA: TGTGCCACCAGCAGAGGAGGAACAGGGGCCTCCGAGCAGTACTTC; CDR3: CATSRGGTGASEQYF
D: .; V: TRBV11-3; size: .; J: TRBJ1-1; DNA: TGTGCCAGCAGCCTCACGGGCGGGGCCCCGGACACTGAAGCTTTCTTT; CDR3: CASSLTGGAPDTEAFF
D: TRBD1; V: TRBV11-2; size: .; J: TRBJ1-2; DNA: TGTGCCAGCAGCTTATATATGGACAGGACCTCTGGCTACACCTTC; CDR3: CASSLYMDRTSGYTF
D: .; V: TRBV6-1; size: .; J: TRBJ2-7; DNA: TGTGCCAGCAGTGAAGATCGCAGGGTGGGGTTGCCCTACGAGCAGTACTTC; CDR3: CASSEDRRVGLPYEQYF
D: TRBD1; V: TRBV14; size: .; J: TRBJ2-7; DNA: TGTGCCAGCAGCCAACCTCCGACTAGTTACAGGGGGCGGACCGAGCAGTACTTC; CDR3: CASSQPPTSYRGRTEQYF
D: TRBD2; V: TRBV15; size: .; J: TRBJ2-1; DNA: TGTGCCACCAGCAGAGATCCTAGCGGGAGGAATGAGCAGTTCTTC; CDR3: CATSRDPSGRNEQFF
D: TRBD2; V: TRBV28; size: once; J: TRBJ2-3; DNA: TGTGCCAGCGGAAAGGGACAGTTAACTAGCGGGCGATCCCTTTTT; CDR3: CASGKGQLTSGRSLF
D: .; V: TRBV7-8; size: .; J: TRBJ2-7; DNA: TGTGCCAGCAGCTTAGTGCCGGAGGAGACCGTCCCCGAGCAGTACTTC; CDR3: CASSLVPEETVPEQYF
D: TRBD1; V: TRBV5-1; size: .; J: TRBJ2-7; DNA: TGCGCCAGCAGCTTGGGGGCGACAGGGTCTGCGGAGCAGTACTTC; CDR3: CASSLGATGSAEQYF
D: TRBD2; V: TRBV5-1; size: .; J: TRBJ2-2; DNA: TGCGCCAGCAGCTTGGGCGGGAGGGCCCACACCGGGGAGCTGTTTTTT; CDR3: CASSLGGRAHTGELFF
D: TRBD1; V: TRBV14; size: .; J: TRBJ1-2; DNA: TGTGCCAGCAGCCAAGAAACAGGGGTCGGCTACACCTTC; CDR3: CASSQETGVGYTF
D: .; V: TRBV27; size: many; J: TRBJ2-7; DNA: TGTGCCAGCAGTCCCGGAATCTCCTACGAGCAGTACTTC; CDR3: CASSPGISYEQYF
D: TRBD2; V: TRBV9; size: .; J: TRBJ2-1; DNA: TGTGCCAGCACCCTGGGACTAGCGGGAGATGAGCAGTTCTTC; CDR3: CASTLGLAGDEQFF
D: .; V: TRBV5-1; size: .; J: TRBJ2-2; DNA: TGCGCCAGCAGCTTGGTTCCGGGCGCGAACACCGGGGAGCTGTTTTTT; CDR3: CASSLVPGANTGELFF
D: TRBD1; V: TRBV7-8; size: .; J: TRBJ2-7; DNA: TGTGCCAGCAGCCCCCCCGGGACAGGGTCGGGGGAGCAGTACTTC; CDR3: CASSPPGTGSGEQYF
D: TRBD1; V: TRBV7-2; size: .; J: TRBJ2-1; DNA: TGTGCCAGCAGCTTAGTACCCGGGACAGGCAATGAGCAGTTCTTC; CDR3: CASSLVPGTGNEQFF
D: .; V: TRBV7-3; size: .; J: TRBJ2-7; DNA: TGTGCCAGCAGCTTATACCCCGGACAGTCCTACGAGCAGTACTTC; CDR3: CASSLYPGQSYEQYF
D: .; V: TRBV27; size: .; J: TRBJ2-7; DNA: TGTGCCAGCAGTCCCGGGACGCAACTCTACGAGCAGTACTTC; CDR3: CASSPGTQLYEQYF
D: .; V: TRBV2; size: .; J: TRBJ1-3; DNA: TGTGCCAGCAGTGAAGGACCGACCTCTGGAAACACCATATATTTT; CDR3: CASSEGPTSGNTIYF
D: TRBD2; V: TRBV27; size: .; J: TRBJ2-1; DNA: TGTGCCAGCAGTCAATACCTCGGACTAGCGGGAGGTTATGAGCAGTTCTTC; CDR3: CASSQYLGLAGGYEQFF
D: TRBD2; V: TRBV7-3; size: .; J: TRBJ2-7; DNA: TGTGCCAGCAGCTTAAGGGGTGGGACTACTTACGAGCAGTACTTC; CDR3: CASSLRGGTTYEQYF
D: TRBD2; V: TRBV7-3; size: .; J: TRBJ2-1; DNA: TGTGCCAGCAGCCCCATAGCGGGAAGCTACAATGAGCAGTTCTTC; CDR3: CASSPIAGSYNEQFF
D: TRBD2; V: TRBV27; size: .; J: TRBJ2-1; DNA: TGTGCCAGCAGCCATACTAGCGGGAGACCGAATGAGCAGTTCTTC; CDR3: CASSHTSGRPNEQFF
D: .; V: TRBV28; size: .; J: TRBJ1-1; DNA: TGTGCCAGCAGCCACGCCCGCGACGGCCCAGGGGCTGAAGCTTTCTTT; CDR3: CASSHARDGPGAEAFF
D: TRBD1; V: TRBV2; size: .; J: TRBJ2-7; DNA: TGTGCCAGCAGCCTAGACAGGGGCTCCTACGAGCAGTACTTC; CDR3: CASSLDRGSYEQYF
D: .; V: TRBV27; size: .; J: TRBJ2-7; DNA: TGTGCCAGCAGTTTGCAGGGTTTGGACCATCGAAGCTACGAGCAGTACTTC; CDR3: CASSLQGLDHRSYEQYF
D: TRBD2; V: TRBV7-2; size: .; J: TRBJ2-4; DNA: TGTGCCAGCAGCTTTGGACTAGAAATAGCCAAAAACATTCAGTACTTC; CDR3: CASSFGLEIAKNIQYF
D: .; V: TRBV6-5; size: .; J: TRBJ2-1; DNA: TGTGCCAGCAGGACAGTGAGGGATGAGCAGTTCTTC; CDR3: CASRTVRDEQFF
D: .; V: TRBV27; size: .; J: TRBJ2-1; DNA: TGTGCCAGCAGTTTATCAGACAACAATGAGCAGTTCTTC; CDR3: CASSLSDNNEQFF
D: .; V: TRBV4-1; size: .; J: TRBJ2-7; DNA: TGCGCCAGCAGCCAATTCGGATACGAGCAGTACTTC; CDR3: CASSQFGYEQYF
D: .; V: TRBV29-1; size: .; J: TRBJ2-7; DNA: TGCAGCGTTGGCGACGACTTGCCCGAGCAGTACTTC; CDR3: CSVGDDLPEQYF
D: .; V: TRBV4-2; size: .; J: TRBJ2-6; DNA: TGTGCCAGCAGCCAAGAGACTGGGAGTAGCTCTGGGGCCAACGTCCTGACTTTC; CDR3: CASSQETGSSSGANVLTF
D: .; V: TRBV5-6; size: .; J: TRBJ2-3; DNA: TGTGCCAGCAGCTGGGGTATTGTCACAGATACGCAGTATTTT; CDR3: CASSWGIVTDTQYF